This entry features one T cell receptor beta chain sequence. Its specificity is not known. CDR1 and CDR2 from the germline V gene are DFQATT and SNEGSKA (reference sequence). The CDR3 is made up of 13 amino acids. These data come from a study of T-cell memory formation after mild COVID-19. TCRdb ran MiXCR on the 5' RACE reads and lists one entry per CDR3 protein. The sample has under 250,000 distinct CDR3 sequences, around 30% seen once. Study-wide points: Specificity for SARS-CoV-2 was not confirmed among the second-wave clones peaking on day 37. The main location of contracting CD4+ clones was CM and EM, and that of contracting CD8+ clones was EMRA.

This clonotype originated in an adult woman who had mild COVID-19 (a few samples of this study predate the infection). Cell type and time point are not known. V and J are TRBV20-1 and TRBJ2-2; D unclear. The source material was PBMCs or a T cell subset sorted from them (not recorded which). In DNA form, the CDR3 reads TGCAGCCCTAGAGAGCGGAACACCGGGGAGCTGTTTTTT. Its translation is CSPRERNTGELFF.